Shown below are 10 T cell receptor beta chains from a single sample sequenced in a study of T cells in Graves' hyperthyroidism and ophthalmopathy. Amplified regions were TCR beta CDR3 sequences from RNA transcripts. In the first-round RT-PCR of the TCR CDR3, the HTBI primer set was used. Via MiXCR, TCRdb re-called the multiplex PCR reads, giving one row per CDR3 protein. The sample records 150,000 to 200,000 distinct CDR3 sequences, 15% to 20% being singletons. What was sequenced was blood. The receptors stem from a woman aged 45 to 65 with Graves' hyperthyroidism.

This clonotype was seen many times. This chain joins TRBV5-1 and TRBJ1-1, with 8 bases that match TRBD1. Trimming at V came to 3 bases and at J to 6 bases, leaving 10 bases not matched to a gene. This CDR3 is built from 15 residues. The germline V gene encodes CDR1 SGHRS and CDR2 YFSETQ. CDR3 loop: CASSSRGQEGAEAFF. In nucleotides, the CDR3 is TGCGCCAGCAGCTCCCGGGGACAGGAGGGAGCTGAAGCTTTCTTT. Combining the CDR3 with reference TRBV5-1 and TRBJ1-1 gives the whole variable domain KAGVTQTPRYLIKTRGQQVTLSCSPISGHRSVSWYQQTPGQGLQFLFEYFSETQRNKGNFPGRFSGRQFSNSRSEMNVSTLELGDSALYLCASSSRGQEGAEAFFGQGTRLTVV.

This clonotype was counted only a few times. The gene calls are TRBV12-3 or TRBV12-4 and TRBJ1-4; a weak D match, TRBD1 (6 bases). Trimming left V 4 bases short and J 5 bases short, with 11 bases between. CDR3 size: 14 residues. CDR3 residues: CASSSGVQNEKLFF. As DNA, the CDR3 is TGTGCCAGCAGTTCAGGGGTGCAAAATGAAAAACTGTTTTTT.

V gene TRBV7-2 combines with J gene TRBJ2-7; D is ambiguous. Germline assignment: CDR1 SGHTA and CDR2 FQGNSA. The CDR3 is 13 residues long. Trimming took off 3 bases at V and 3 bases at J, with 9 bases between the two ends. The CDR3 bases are TGTGCCAGCAGCTTTTACAGTGGCTACGAGCAGTACTTC. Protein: CASSFYSGYEQYF.

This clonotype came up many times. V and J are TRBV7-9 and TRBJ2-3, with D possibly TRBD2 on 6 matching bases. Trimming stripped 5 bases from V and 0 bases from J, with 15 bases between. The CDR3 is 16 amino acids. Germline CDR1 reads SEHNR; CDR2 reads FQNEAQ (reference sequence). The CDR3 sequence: CASSRPWGGSTDTQYF. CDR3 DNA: TGTGCCAGCAGCCGCCCGTGGGGAGGAAGCACAGATACGCAGTATTTT. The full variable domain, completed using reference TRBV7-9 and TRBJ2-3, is DTGVSQNPRHKITKRGQNVTFRCDPISEHNRLYWYRQTLGQGPEFLTYFQNEAQLEKSRLLSDRFSAERPKGSFSTLEIQRTEQGDSAMYLCASSRPWGGSTDTQYFGPGTRLTVL.

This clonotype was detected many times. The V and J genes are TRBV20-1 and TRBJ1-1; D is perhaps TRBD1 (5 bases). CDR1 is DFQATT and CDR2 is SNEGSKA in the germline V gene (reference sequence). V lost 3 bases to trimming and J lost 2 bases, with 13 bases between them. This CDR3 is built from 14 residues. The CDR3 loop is CSASTQGFNTEAFF. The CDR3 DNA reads TGCAGTGCTAGTACCCAGGGTTTCAACACTGAAGCTTTCTTT.

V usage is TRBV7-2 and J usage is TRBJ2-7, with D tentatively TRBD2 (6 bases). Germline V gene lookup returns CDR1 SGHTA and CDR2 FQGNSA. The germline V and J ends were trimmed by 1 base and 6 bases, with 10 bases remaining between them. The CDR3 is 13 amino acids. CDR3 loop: CASSLVLGGEQYF. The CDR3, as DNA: TGTGCCAGCAGCTTAGTACTGGGAGGCGAGCAGTACTTC.

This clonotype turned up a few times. In DNA form, the CDR3 reads TGCAGCGCACTAGACAGGGGGAGAAATACTGAAGCTTTCTTT. Residues: CSALDRGRNTEAFF. J is TRBJ1-1 and V is TRBV29-1, with TRBD1 identical over 9 bases. Per germline, CDR1 SQVTM and CDR2 ANQGSEA. There are 14 residues in the CDR3. V was clipped by 7 bases and J by 5 bases; unmatched bases: 11. The full variable domain, its missing parts supplied by reference TRBV29-1 and TRBJ1-1, is SAVISQKPSRDICQRGTSLTIQCQVDSQVTMMFWYRQQPGQSLTLIATANQGSEATYESGFVIDKFPISRPNLTFSTLTVSNMSPEDSSIYLCSALDRGRNTEAFFGQGTRLTVV.

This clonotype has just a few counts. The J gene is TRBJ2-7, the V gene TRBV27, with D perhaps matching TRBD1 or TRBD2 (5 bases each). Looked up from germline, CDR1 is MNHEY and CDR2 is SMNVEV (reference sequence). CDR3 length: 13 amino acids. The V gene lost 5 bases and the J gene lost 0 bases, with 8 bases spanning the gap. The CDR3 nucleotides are TGTGCCAGCAGTGCAGGGAGCTCCTACGAGCAGTACTTC. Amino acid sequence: CASSAGSSYEQYF.

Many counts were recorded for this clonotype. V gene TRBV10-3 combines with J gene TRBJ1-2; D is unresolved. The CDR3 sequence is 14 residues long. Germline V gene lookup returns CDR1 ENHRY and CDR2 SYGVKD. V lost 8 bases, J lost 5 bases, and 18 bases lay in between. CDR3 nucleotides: TGTGCCATCCGGCCGAGCTCCTTTAGATATGGCTACACCTTC. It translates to CAIRPSSFRYGYTF.

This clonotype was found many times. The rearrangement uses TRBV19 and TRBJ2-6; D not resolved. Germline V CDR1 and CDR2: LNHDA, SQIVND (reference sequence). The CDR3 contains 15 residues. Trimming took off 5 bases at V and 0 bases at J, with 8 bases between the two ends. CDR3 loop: CASSSGISGANVLTF. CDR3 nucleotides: TGTGCCAGTAGTTCTGGAATCTCTGGGGCCAACGTCCTGACTTTC.